These 9 T cell receptor beta chains originate from one sample sequenced in a study of tumor and adjacent non-tumor tissue in lung cancer (dated by TCRdb to about 2018). Library preparation was by multiplex PCR. TCRdb records Illumina HiSeq 2500 as the sequencer. Following protocols modified from ARM-PCR, the researchers constructed TCRbeta libraries through three rounds of nested PCR with primers (Table S4). TCRdb reprocessing: public reads trimmed at Q25 with fastp, clones called with MiXCR, in-frame beta chains kept. Rows with a matching CDR3 protein are joined into one entry that keeps the most common DNA and genes. The sample yields 70,000 to 90,000 distinct CDR3 sequences; roughly 80% were counted once. In total, the top ten clones hold about 12% of the sample. Bulk unsorted tissue served as the source for RNA extraction, and RNA quality was assessed using a NanoDrop ND-1000 and an Agilent 2100.

Source material: lung tumor tissue. Source of these receptors: a woman aged 45-60 years with non-small cell lung cancer.

This clonotype was observed a handful of times. A much larger clone lies one base from this, so it may be a read error. The chain links TRBV20-1 to TRBJ2-1; 11 bases line up with TRBD2. Per germline, CDR1 DFQATT and CDR2 SNEGSKA (reference sequence). There are 15 residues in the CDR3. The CDR3 loop is CNAKTGTSGYNEQFF. CDR3 nucleotides: TGCAATGCTAAAACCGGGACTAGCGGTTACAATGAGCAGTTCTTC.

Points on this clonotype: One end of the junction varies from germline; a read error may be responsible. The J gene is TRBJ1-5, the V gene TRBV6-6; D remains unclear. CDR3 size: 13 residues. Per germline, CDR1 MNHNY and CDR2 SVGAGI (reference sequence). CDR3 bases: TGTGCGAGCAGTTACGGGAGGGCCCTGCCCCAGCATTTT. Protein product: CASSYGRALPQHF.

This sequence joins TRBV28 and TRBJ1-6, with D perhaps TRBD1 (5 bases). The CDR3 consists of 13 residues. Germline CDR1 MDHEN, CDR2 SYDVKM. DNA for the CDR3: TGTGTCAGTAGATTTAGCGGGACCGGGACCATCCACTTT. It yields the protein CVSRFSGTGTIHF.

The chain carries TRBV5-6 and TRBJ2-7, with TRBD2 identical over 7 bases. V was clipped by 2 bases and J by 4 bases; unmatched bases: 9. The CDR3 sequence is 15 residues long. The V gene's germline CDR1 is SGHDT and CDR2 YYEEEE. CDR3 amino acids: CASSLLAPIGYEQYF. DNA of the CDR3: TGTGCCAGCAGCTTACTAGCGCCAATAGGTTACGAGCAGTACTTC.

This clonotype was seen ten or more times. The V call is TRBV19, the J call TRBJ1-5; D is unresolved. Germline loops: CDR1 LNHDA, CDR2 SQIVND (reference sequence). Trimming removed 1 base from V and 4 bases from J, with 11 bases in between. The CDR3 has 15 residues. Here the CDR3 reads CASSIVDMTNQPQHF. The DNA of the CDR3 is TGTGCCAGTAGTATAGTAGACATGACGAATCAGCCCCAGCATTTT.

V gene TRBV12-3 or TRBV12-4 combines with J gene TRBJ2-5; possible D gene TRBD2, 5 bases. Trimming removed 7 bases from V and 1 base from J, with 13 bases in between. The CDR3 extends over 14 amino acids. CDR3 DNA: TGTGCCAGCAAGGTCCCGGGATCCCAAGAGACCCAGTACTTC. Translation: CASKVPGSQETQYF.

Concerning this clonotype itself: One end of the junction is discordant with germline, which a read error may explain. This chain joins TRBV6-1 and TRBJ2-1, with a tentative D call TRBD1 (6 bases). Germline V gene data show CDR1 as MNHNS and CDR2 as SASEGT. CDR3 size: 14 residues. The chain's CDR3 is CASSGRTVYYERFF. In DNA form, the CDR3 reads TGTGCCAGCAGTGGACGGACAGTGTACTATGAGCGGTTCTTC.

The chain couples TRBV6-1 to TRBJ2-7, with D possibly TRBD1 on 5 matching bases. Germline lookup yields CDR1 MNHNS and CDR2 SASEGT. V was pared by 5 bases and J by 1 base, with 15 bases between. This CDR3 region has 15 residues. The CDR3 loop reads CASSQRKQGSYEQYF. The DNA of the CDR3 is TGTGCCAGCAGTCAAAGAAAGCAGGGATCCTACGAGCAGTACTTC.

As DNA, the CDR3 is TGTGCCGGTAGCTTCGGGATATACTATGGCTACACCTTC. Translated, it gives CAGSFGIYYGYTF. The chain uses TRBV7-9 and TRBJ1-2; D gene ambiguous. V lost 11 bases to trimming and J lost 3 bases, with 16 bases between them. CDR3 size: 13 residues. Per the germline V gene, CDR1 is SEHNR and CDR2 is FQNEAQ (reference sequence).